Each of the 10 T cell receptor beta chains below was sequenced from the same sample in a study of chemoradiotherapy in HPV16-positive cancers. The table came from immunoSEQ multiplex PCR; TCRdb's copy has only in-frame clones and leaves some out. The profile shows 9,000 or so clones, 70% of them singletons. Specimen: tumor tissue, collected from a patient who underwent chemoradiotherapy. These receptors all stem from a human donor with HPV-associated anogenital cancer.

The J gene is TRBJ1-2, the V gene TRBV5-8; the match to TRBD1 covers 9 bases. Germline V gene lookup returns CDR1 SGHTS and CDR2 YDEGEE. Trimming cost V 7 bases and J 4 bases; bases outside gene matches: 8. This CDR3 contains 14 residues. CDR3 protein: CASESGQGFYGYTF. The CDR3 DNA reads TGTGCCAGCGAGTCGGGACAGGGATTCTATGGCTACACCTTC. Combining the CDR3 with reference TRBV5-8 and TRBJ1-2 gives the whole variable domain EAGVTQSPTHLIKTRGQQATLRCSPISGHTSVYWYQQALGLGLQFLLWYDEGEERNRGNFPPRFSGRQFPNYSSELNVNALELEDSALYLCASESGQGFYGYTFGSGTRLTVV.

The CDR3 DNA reads as TGTGCCAGCAGTGATCCCCAGGGGGGGGGCGATGGCTACACCTTC. Its protein product is CASSDPQGGGDGYTF. The J gene is TRBJ1-2, the V gene TRBV6-1; 7 bases fit TRBD1. The ends lost 3 bases at V and 6 bases at J; junction bases unmatched: 10. Germline V gives CDR1 MNHNS, CDR2 SASEGT. The CDR3 consists of 15 residues.

In the case of this clone: Sequence at one end of the junction differs from germline and may be a read error. The V gene is TRBV6-1, the J gene TRBJ2-1; TRBD2 agrees at 12 bases. The CDR3 is 15 amino acids. CDR1 and CDR2 (germline): MNHNS, SASEGT. DNA of the CDR3: TGTGCCAGCAGAGAAGGACTAGCGGGGAGGAATGAGCAGTTCTTC. Translation gives CASREGLAGRNEQFF.

The chain joins TRBV27 to TRBJ1-6; D remains ambiguous. This CDR3 is built from 13 residues. Germline V CDR1 and CDR2: MNHEY, SMNVEV (reference sequence). The germline V and J ends were trimmed by 5 bases and 12 bases, with 14 bases remaining between them. The CDR3 DNA is TGTGCCAGCAGTCTGGCCCTTTTGGGACCCCTCCACTTT. Protein sequence: CASSLALLGPLHF.

The CDR3 nucleotides read TGCGCCAGCACCCCATCCGGGGATTTTGAGTACAATGAGCAGTTCTTC. It specifies CASTPSGDFEYNEQFF. The chain links TRBV5-1 to TRBJ2-1; D perhaps matches TRBD2 (5 bases). Germline assignment: CDR1 SGHRS and CDR2 YFSETQ. Trimming stripped 6 bases from V and 4 bases from J, with 20 bases between. The CDR3 totals 16 residues.

The chain employs TRBV9 and TRBJ2-1; 7 bases are a match to TRBD2. The trim removed 6 bases at V and 0 bases at J, leaving 9 bases unmatched. The CDR3 spans 16 residues. Germline V lookup: CDR1 SGDLS, CDR2 YYNGEE. The CDR3 reads CASTPGGGSSYNEQFF. The DNA for the CDR3 is TGTGCCAGCACCCCGGGCGGCGGGAGCTCCTACAATGAGCAGTTCTTC.

The chain couples TRBV30 to TRBJ1-4, with TRBD1 as a possible D gene (6 bases). Trimming took 7 bases from V and 1 from J, leaving 10 bases between them. In germline, CDR1 is GTSNPN, CDR2 SVGIG (reference sequence). The CDR3 is 13 amino acids. The CDR3 here is CAYKGVTNEKLFF. The CDR3 bases are TGTGCCTATAAGGGGGTAACTAATGAAAAACTGTTTTTT.

The V and J genes are TRBV7-9 and TRBJ1-4; 7 bases match TRBD1. V was pared by 5 bases and J by 0 bases, with 12 bases of the junction left unmatched. CDR3 size: 18 residues. Germline CDR1 is SEHNR and CDR2 is FQNEAQ (reference sequence). CDR3 DNA sequence: TGTGCCAGCAGCCTTTCCGGGACAGCAGCGGCAACTAATGAAAAACTGTTTTTT. Translation: CASSLSGTAAATNEKLFF.

The chain combines TRBV4-2 with TRBJ2-5, with 7 bases lining up with TRBD1. The CDR3 is 15 residues long. CDR1 is LGHNA, CDR2 YNFKEQ, per germline. Germline trimming cut 2 bases from V and 5 bases from J; bases unmatched to any gene: 8. The CDR3 region is CASSQLTGVSETQYF. The DNA for the CDR3 is TGTGCCAGCAGCCAATTAACAGGGGTTAGCGAGACCCAGTACTTC.

The chain is built from TRBV19 and TRBJ2-1, with 8 positions matching TRBD2. V shed 3 bases, J shed 0 bases, and the junction held 1 base outside the gene matches. The CDR3 has 15 residues. Germline V CDR1 and CDR2: LNHDA, SQIVND (reference sequence). For the CDR3, the DNA is TGTGCCAGTAGTATGGGGACTAGCTCCTACAATGAGCAGTTCTTC. As protein: CASSMGTSSYNEQFF.